This is a list of T cell receptor beta chains from one sample in a study of T cells in Graves' hyperthyroidism and ophthalmopathy. Via MiXCR, TCRdb re-called the multiplex PCR reads, giving one row per CDR3 protein. The sample contains over 500,000 distinct CDR3 sequences, over 45% of which appear only once. Sequencing used peripheral blood or thyroid tissue (not recorded which). These receptors were collected from an adult woman with Graves' disease, either hyperthyroidism or ophthalmopathy (not recorded which). The CDR3 runs from the conserved cysteine through the conserved F or W. D genes are given only for firm matches. The size entry is marked missing in some rows and otherwise reads once, few, many or a size class.

v_gene	j_gene	abundance	len	d_gene	CDR3nt	CDR3aa
TRBV29-1	TRBJ1-6	.	14	.	TGCAGCATGTGGGGCAGTGCTTATAATTCACCCCTCCACTTT	CSMWGSAYNSPLHF
TRBV6-6	TRBJ2-7	few	14	.	TGTGCCAGCAGTTACGGACCACCGATTTACGAGCAGTACTTC	CASSYGPPIYEQYF
TRBV7-3	TRBJ1-5	few	13	.	TGTGCCAGCCCAAGGGGTGCCAATCAGCCCCAGCATTTT	CASPRGANQPQHF
TRBV7-9	TRBJ2-7	many	13	.	TGTGCCAGCAGCCCTGAGGGCCTCTACGAGCAGTACTTC	CASSPEGLYEQYF
TRBV29-1	TRBJ1-1	.	13	.	TGCAGCGCCGCTTCGGGGAGGGGCACTGAAGCTTTCTTT	CSAASGRGTEAFF
TRBV20-1	TRBJ2-5	many	15	TRBD1	TGCAGTGCTAGAGATTCCAGGGGGCGACAGGAGACCCAGTACTTC	CSARDSRGRQETQYF
TRBV2	TRBJ1-2	.	14	.	TGTGCCAGCAGTGAGGTTCCGGATACGTATGGCTACACCTTC	CASSEVPDTYGYTF
TRBV20-1	TRBJ2-5	few	12	.	TGCAGTGCTAGACGTGGGGTCGAGACCCAGTACTTC	CSARRGVETQYF
TRBV7-2	TRBJ2-2	many	15	TRBD1	TGTGCCAGCAGTCCCGGGACAGGGAACACCGGGGAGCTGTTTTTT	CASSPGTGNTGELFF
TRBV15	TRBJ1-6	many	15	TRBD1	TGTGCCACCAGCACCCTGACAGGGGGCAATTCACCCCTCCACTTT	CATSTLTGGNSPLHF
TRBV7-2	TRBJ2-7	.	18	.	TGTGCCAGCAGCGTCGCGGGACACAAGGGCCGGCCAAACTACGAGCAGTACTTC	CASSVAGHKGRPNYEQYF
TRBV6-2/TRBV6-3	TRBJ2-7	.	13	.	TGTGCCAGCAGTTACGGAGGGTCGGGCGAGCAGTACTTC	CASSYGGSGEQYF
TRBV20-1	TRBJ1-1	many	15	TRBD1	TGCAGTGCTCGAAGGACAGGGGGCCCGAGCACTGAAGCTTTCTTT	CSARRTGGPSTEAFF
TRBV3-1	TRBJ1-3	few	15	.	TGTGCCAGCAGCCTCGGAATGATGGCTGGAAACACCATATATTTT	CASSLGMMAGNTIYF
TRBV7-9	TRBJ1-4	many	16	TRBD1	TGTGCCAGCATCGGAGCCTCGGACAGGGGCAACGAAAAACTGTTTTTT	CASIGASDRGNEKLFF
TRBV10-3	TRBJ1-5	.	13	.	TGTGCCATCAGTGGGACTAGCGAAGAGACCCAGCATTTT	CAISGTSEETQHF
TRBV29-1	TRBJ2-5	.	10	.	TGCAGCGTTGAAGATAAGGACGGGGACTTC	CSVEDKDGDF
TRBV6-5	TRBJ1-2	.	15	.	TGTGCCAGCAGTTACTCAGGCAGGGAAGGGGTGGGCTACACCTTC	CASSYSGREGVGYTF
TRBV6-1	TRBJ1-2	.	14	TRBD1	TGTGCCAGCAGTGGGGGGACAGCCTTGTATGGCTACACCTTC	CASSGGTALYGYTF
TRBV28	TRBJ2-7	.	17	TRBD1	TGTGCCAGCAGCAAAAGTAGCTGGACCGGGACAGACTACGAGCAGTACTTC	CASSKSSWTGTDYEQYF